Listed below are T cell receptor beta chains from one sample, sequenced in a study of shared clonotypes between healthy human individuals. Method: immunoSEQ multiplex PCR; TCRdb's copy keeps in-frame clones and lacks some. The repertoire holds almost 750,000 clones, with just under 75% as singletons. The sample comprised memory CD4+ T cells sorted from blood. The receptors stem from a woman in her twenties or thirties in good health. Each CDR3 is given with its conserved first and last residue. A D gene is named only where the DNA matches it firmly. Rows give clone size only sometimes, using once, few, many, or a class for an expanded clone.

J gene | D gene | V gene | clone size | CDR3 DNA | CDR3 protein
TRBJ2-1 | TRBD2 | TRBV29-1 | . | TGCAGCTCCGCGACTAGCGGGAGGAGTAATGAGCAGTTCTTC | CSSATSGRSNEQFF
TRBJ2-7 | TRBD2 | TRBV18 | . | TGTGCCAGCTCACCAGGGCTAGCGGGAGTCTTCGAGCAGTACTTC | CASSPGLAGVFEQYF
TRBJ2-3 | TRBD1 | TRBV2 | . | TGTGCCAGCAGTATGACAGGGCCAGATACGCAGTATTTT | CASSMTGPDTQYF
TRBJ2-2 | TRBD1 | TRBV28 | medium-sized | TGTGCCAGCAGTTACCTCGGGACAGGGGGCACCGGGGAGCTGTTTTTT | CASSYLGTGGTGELFF
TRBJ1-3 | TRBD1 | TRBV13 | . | TGTGCCAGCAGCTTATTCCGACAGGGCGCGAACACCATATATTTT | CASSLFRQGANTIYF
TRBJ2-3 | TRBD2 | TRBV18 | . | TGTGCCAGCTCACCACCTGGGAGCGGGAGTCCGGATACGCAGTATTTT | CASSPPGSGSPDTQYF
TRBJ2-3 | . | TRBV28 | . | TGTGCCAGCAGGGAACGGGCAGATACGCAGTATTTT | CASRERADTQYF
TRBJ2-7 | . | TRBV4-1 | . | TGCGCCAGCAGCCCCGGAGGGGATCCCTCCTACGAGCAGTACTTC | CASSPGGDPSYEQYF
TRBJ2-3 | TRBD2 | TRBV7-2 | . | TGTGCCAGCAGCTTGTCGCGGGGGAGGGATACGCAGTATTTT | CASSLSRGRDTQYF
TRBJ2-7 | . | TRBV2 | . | TGTGCCAGCCTTGGGACCGGCACGTTGGCCGAGCAGTACTTC | CASLGTGTLAEQYF
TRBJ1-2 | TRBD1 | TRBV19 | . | TGTGCCAGTGCGTTCGTGGGACAGGGGGCACTATACGGCTACACCTTC | CASAFVGQGALYGYTF
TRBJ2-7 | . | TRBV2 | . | TGTGCCGGTGCCACAGGGCTCTACGAGCAGTACTTC | CAGATGLYEQYF
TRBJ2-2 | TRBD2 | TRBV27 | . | TGTGCCAGCAGTTTAAGGGGGACTAGCGGAAACACCGGGGAGCTGTTTTTT | CASSLRGTSGNTGELFF
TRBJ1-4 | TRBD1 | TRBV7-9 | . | TGTGCCAGCAGCTTAGGACAGGGAGGGGAAAAACTGTTTTTT | CASSLGQGGEKLFF
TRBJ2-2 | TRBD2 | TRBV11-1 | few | TGTGCCAGCAGATGGGGACTAGCGGGAGAGTCGAACACCGGGGAGCTGTTTTTT | CASRWGLAGESNTGELFF
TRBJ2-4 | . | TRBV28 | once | TGTGCCAGCAGTGATACGGTAAACCGAGCCAAAAACATTCAGTACTTC | CASSDTVNRAKNIQYF
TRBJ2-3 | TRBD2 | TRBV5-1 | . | TGCGCCAGCAGCTTGGGAGGACTAGCGGGAGAATACCCAGATACGCAGTATTTT | CASSLGGLAGEYPDTQYF
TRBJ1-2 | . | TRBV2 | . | TGTGCCAGCAGTGAAGCCCAGGACACTTCGGGCTACACCTTC | CASSEAQDTSGYTF
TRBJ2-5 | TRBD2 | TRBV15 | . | TGTGCCACCAGCAGAGCGCTAGCGGGAGCGGGGACCCAGTACTTC | CATSRALAGAGTQYF
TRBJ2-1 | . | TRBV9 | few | TGTGCCAGCAGCGTTCGTGGCGGGGTCTCCTACAATGAGCAGTTCTTC | CASSVRGGVSYNEQFF
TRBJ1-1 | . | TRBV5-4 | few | TGTGCCAGCAGCTTGTGGGGGGCTGACACTGAAGCTTTCTTT | CASSLWGADTEAFF
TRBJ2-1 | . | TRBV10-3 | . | TGTGCCATCAGCGCCAGCGAGGTCCCTAACAATGAGCAGTTCTTC | CAISASEVPNNEQFF
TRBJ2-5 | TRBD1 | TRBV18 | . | TGTGCCAGCTCACCACCGAGGGCAGGGGGCCTTAGGGCACAAGAGACCCAGTACTTC | CASSPPRAGGLRAQETQYF
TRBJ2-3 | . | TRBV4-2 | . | TGTGCCAGCAGCCAAGGGACTATAGGGACCACAGATACGCAGTATTTT | CASSQGTIGTTDTQYF
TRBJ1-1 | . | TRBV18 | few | TGTGCCAGCTCACCTTCCACAGGGCTTAACACTGAAGCTTTCTTT | CASSPSTGLNTEAFF
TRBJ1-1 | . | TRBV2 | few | TGTGCCAGCAGCCGGAACACTGAAGCTTTCTTT | CASSRNTEAFF
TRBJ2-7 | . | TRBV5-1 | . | TGCGCCAGCAGTGGCGGCTACTACGAGCAGTACTTC | CASSGGYYEQYF
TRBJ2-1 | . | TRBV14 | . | TGTGCCAGCAGCTTAGGCTCATATAGTAGAGGCGAGCAGTTCTTC | CASSLGSYSRGEQFF
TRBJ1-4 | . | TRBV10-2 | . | TGCGCCAGCAGTGAGCAGACATCGACTAATGAAAAACTGTTTTTT | CASSEQTSTNEKLFF
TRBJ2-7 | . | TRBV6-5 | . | TGTGCCAGCAGCCCAGGGACTCCTCCTTTGTACGAGCAGTACTTC | CASSPGTPPLYEQYF
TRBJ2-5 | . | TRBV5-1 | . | TGCGCCAGCAGCTTGGTGACTCCGCAAGAGACCCAGTACTTC | CASSLVTPQETQYF
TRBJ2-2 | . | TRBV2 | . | TGTGCCAGCAGTGGGTTCGCGGGGACCGGGGAGCTGTTTTTT | CASSGFAGTGELFF
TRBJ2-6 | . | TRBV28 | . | TGTGCCAGCTCAGGGAGAAACTCTGGGGCCAACGTCCTGACTTTC | CASSGRNSGANVLTF
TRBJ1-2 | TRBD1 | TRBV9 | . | TGTGCCAGCAGCTTATCCGGGACAGGGTATGGCTACACCTTC | CASSLSGTGYGYTF
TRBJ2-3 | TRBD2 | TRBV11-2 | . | TGTGCCAGCAGACGACCGGGACTAGCGTTAGATACGCAGTATTTT | CASRRPGLALDTQYF
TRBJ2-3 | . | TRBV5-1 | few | TGCGCCAGCAGCTTGGCTCGGGGCCGGGGAGATACGCAGTATTTT | CASSLARGRGDTQYF
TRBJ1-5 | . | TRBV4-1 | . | TGCGCCAGCAGCCAAGACGAGGATCGGCAGCCCCAGCATTTT | CASSQDEDRQPQHF
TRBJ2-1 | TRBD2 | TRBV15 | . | TGTGCCACCAGCAGAGGCCCAGCGGGAGCTAGGCAGTTCTTC | CATSRGPAGARQFF
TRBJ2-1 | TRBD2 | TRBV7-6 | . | TGTGCCAGCAGCCCGGGTCCGGGGGGAACCTACAATGAGCAGTTCTTC | CASSPGPGGTYNEQFF
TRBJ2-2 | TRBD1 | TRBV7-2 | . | TGTGCCAGCAGCTTACAAGTATGGACAGGGGGCACCGGGGAGCTGTTTTTT | CASSLQVWTGGTGELFF
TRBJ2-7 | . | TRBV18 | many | TGTGCCAGCTCACCACGGCGGGAACTACCCTACGAGCAGTACTTC | CASSPRRELPYEQYF
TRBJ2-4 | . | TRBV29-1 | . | TGCAGCGTTAAAGGCACCAACAGGGAATTAGCCAAAAACATTCAGTACTTC | CSVKGTNRELAKNIQYF
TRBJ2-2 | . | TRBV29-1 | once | TGCAGCGTTGAAGCTGGGAACACCGGGGAGCTGTTTTTT | CSVEAGNTGELFF
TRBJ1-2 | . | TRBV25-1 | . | TGTGCCAGCAGTCTCGCCGGGTCTAGCTATGGCTACACCTTC | CASSLAGSSYGYTF
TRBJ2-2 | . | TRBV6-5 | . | TGTGCCAGCAATTCTGAACCCACCGGGGAGCTGTTTTTT | CASNSEPTGELFF
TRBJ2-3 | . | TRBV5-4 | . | TGTGCCAGCAGCTTGGGTGAGACGGATACGCAGTATTTT | CASSLGETDTQYF
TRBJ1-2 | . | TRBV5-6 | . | TGTGCCAGCAGCTTCCCCAGACAGGCCACCTATGGCTACACCTTC | CASSFPRQATYGYTF
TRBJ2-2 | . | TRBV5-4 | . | TGTGCCAGCAGCCCGCAGCGAGGGGTTGACACCGGGGAGCTGTTTTTT | CASSPQRGVDTGELFF
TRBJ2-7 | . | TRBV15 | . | TGTGCCACCAGCAAGATGTCGGGACCCCTCGAGCAGTACTTC | CATSKMSGPLEQYF
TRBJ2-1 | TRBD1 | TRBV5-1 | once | TGCGCCAGCAGCTTGATGAGTGCGGGACAGGGCTACAATGAGCAGTTCTTC | CASSLMSAGQGYNEQFF
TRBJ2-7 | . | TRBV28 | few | TGTGCCAGCAGTCCCTACCAGCGGGTCTACGAGCAGTACTTC | CASSPYQRVYEQYF
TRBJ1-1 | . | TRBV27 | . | TGTGCCAGCAGGAACAGGGAGGACACTGAAGCTTTCTTT | CASRNREDTEAFF